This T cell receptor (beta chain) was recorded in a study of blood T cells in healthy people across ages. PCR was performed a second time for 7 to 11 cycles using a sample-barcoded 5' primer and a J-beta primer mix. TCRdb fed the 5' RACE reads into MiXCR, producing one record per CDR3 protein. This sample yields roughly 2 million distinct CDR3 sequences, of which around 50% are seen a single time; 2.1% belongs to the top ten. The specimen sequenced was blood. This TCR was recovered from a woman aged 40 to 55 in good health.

The CDR3 protein is CASRKGQGNDEQYF. CDR3 coding DNA: TGCGCCAGCAGAAAGGGACAGGGGAATGACGAGCAGTACTTC. The chain employs TRBV5-1 and TRBJ2-7, with 10 bases fitting TRBD1. The germline V gene has CDR1 SGHRS and CDR2 YFSETQ. The V gene end was trimmed by 5 bases and the J gene end by 5 bases; junction bases not matched to a gene: 7. CDR3 size: 14 residues.